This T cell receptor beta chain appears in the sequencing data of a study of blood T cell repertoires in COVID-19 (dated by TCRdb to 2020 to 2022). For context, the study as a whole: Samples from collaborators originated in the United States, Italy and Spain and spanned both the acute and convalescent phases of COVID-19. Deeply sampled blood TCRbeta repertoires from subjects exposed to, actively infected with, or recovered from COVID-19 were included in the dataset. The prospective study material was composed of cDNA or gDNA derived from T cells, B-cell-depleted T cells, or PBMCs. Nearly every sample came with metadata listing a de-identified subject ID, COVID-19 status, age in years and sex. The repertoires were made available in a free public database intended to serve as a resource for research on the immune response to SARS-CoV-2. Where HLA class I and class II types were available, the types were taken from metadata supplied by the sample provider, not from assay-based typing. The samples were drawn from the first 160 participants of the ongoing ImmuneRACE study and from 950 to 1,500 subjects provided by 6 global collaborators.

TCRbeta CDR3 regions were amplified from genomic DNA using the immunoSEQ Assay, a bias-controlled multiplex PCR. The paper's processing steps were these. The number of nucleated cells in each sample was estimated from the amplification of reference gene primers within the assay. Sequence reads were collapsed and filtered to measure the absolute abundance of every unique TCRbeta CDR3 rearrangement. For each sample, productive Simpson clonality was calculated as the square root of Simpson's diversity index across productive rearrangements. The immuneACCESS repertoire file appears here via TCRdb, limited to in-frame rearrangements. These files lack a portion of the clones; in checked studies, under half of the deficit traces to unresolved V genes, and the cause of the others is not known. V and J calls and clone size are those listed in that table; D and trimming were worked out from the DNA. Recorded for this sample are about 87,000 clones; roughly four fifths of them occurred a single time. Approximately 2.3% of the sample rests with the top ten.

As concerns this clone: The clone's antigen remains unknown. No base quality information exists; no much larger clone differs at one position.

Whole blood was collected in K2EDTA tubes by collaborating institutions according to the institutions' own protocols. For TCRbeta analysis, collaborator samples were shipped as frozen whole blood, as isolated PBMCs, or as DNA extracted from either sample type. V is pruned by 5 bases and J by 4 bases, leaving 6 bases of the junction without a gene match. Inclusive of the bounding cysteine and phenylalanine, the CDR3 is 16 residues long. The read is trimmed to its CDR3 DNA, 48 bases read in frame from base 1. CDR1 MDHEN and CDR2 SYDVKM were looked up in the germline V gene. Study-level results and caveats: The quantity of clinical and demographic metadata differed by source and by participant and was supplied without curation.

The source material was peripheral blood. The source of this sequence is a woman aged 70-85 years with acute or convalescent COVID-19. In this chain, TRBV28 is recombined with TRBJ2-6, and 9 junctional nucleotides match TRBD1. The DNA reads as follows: TGTGCCAGCAGTCACGACAGGGGGAAAGGGGCCAACGTCCTGACTTTC. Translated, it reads CASSHDRGKGANVLTF.